The following is a T cell receptor beta chain sequence with its context. These data belong to a study of blood T cell repertoires in COVID-19. For the study at large: From the United States, Italy and Spain came samples of acute and convalescent COVID-19. T cells, B-cell-depleted T cells, or PBMCs supplied cDNA or gDNA.

The CDR3 consists of 14 residues. The V gene's germline CDR1 is MNHEY and CDR2 SMNVEV (reference sequence). Trimming removed 8 bases from V and 5 bases from J; junction bases left unmatched: 9. In the authors' workflow: Estimation of nucleated cell counts relied on the amplification of reference gene primers. Profiled with immunoSEQ multiplex PCR; TCRdb holds only in-frame clones, not every one. Clonal size and the V and J genes are those of that table, whereas D and trimming came from the DNA. The data show fewer than 90,000 clones, 88% seen once. Sample: peripheral blood. The origin of this receptor is a man aged 60 to 69 with acute or convalescent COVID-19. The rearrangement joins TRBV27 to TRBJ2-1, with 7 nucleotides matching TRBD2. The CDR3 loop is CASRQRGRNNEQFF. CDR3 bases: TGTGCCAGCCGACAGCGGGGACGAAACAATGAGCAGTTCTTC.